The T cell receptor beta chain under discussion was sequenced for a study of Ad26.COV2.S vaccination and SARS-CoV-2 variants. The sample's treatment: approximately 18 received Ad26.COV2.S at low or high dose, single or two shots; 5 received placebo; per-sample allocation not given. Specimen acquisition occurred on day 63 following the initial vaccine or placebo injection. Here immunoSEQ multiplex PCR was the method, and the copy in TCRdb shows in-frame clones only, minus some. This sample has roughly 350,000 clones; approximately 86% occur once, and the top ten carry over 8.5%. CDR3 length equals 16 residues. Germline V gives CDR1 MDHEN, CDR2 SYDVKM. Trimming took off 5 bases at V and 0 bases at J, with 16 bases between the two ends.

The rearrangement uses TRBV28 and TRBJ1-1; the D gene is possibly TRBD1 (6 bases). The sequencing here drew on peripheral blood, taken in a trial of Ad26.COV2.S vaccine versus placebo. This sequence was found in a person between 18 and 60 years old who received the Ad26.COV2.S COVID-19 vaccine or a placebo. CDR3 sequence: CASSPPGGRLNTEAFF. For the CDR3, the DNA is TGTGCCAGCAGTCCGCCCGGGGGCAGGCTGAACACTGAAGCTTTCTTT.